The 25 T cell receptor beta chains below come from one sample, sequenced in a study of CD8 T cells in Susac syndrome. Reverse transcription of roughly 0.45 to 1 ug RNA was performed with random hexamers. TCRdb re-derived calls from the immunoSEQ multiplex PCR reads in MiXCR, one entry per CDR3 protein. The top ten clones hold approximately 0.082% of a sample with around 200,000 distinct CDR3 sequences, 95% of them seen once. The sequencing sample was made of CD4+ T cells from PBMCs. These receptor sequences come from a human donor with multiple sclerosis.

The CDR3 nucleotides read TGTGCCAGCAGCGAGGGGCGCAGACCTAACTATGGCTACACCTTC. This translates into CASSEGRRPNYGYTF. V is TRBV25-1 and J is TRBJ1-2, with a tentative D call TRBD1 (5 bases). The CDR3 runs to 15 residues. V lost 6 bases and J 0 bases, leaving 14 bases between the germline ends. Germline values: CDR1 MGHDK, CDR2 SYGVNS.

CDR3 DNA sequence: TGTGCCAGCAGCCCATCCCGGGACAGGAGCTACGAGCAGTACTTC. Amino acids: CASSPSRDRSYEQYF. The chain links TRBV27 to TRBJ2-7; 8 bases are a match to TRBD1. Per the germline V gene, CDR1 is MNHEY and CDR2 is SMNVEV (reference sequence). The CDR3 has 15 amino acids. Trimming took 6 bases from V and 3 from J; bases not matched to a gene: 10.

This chain uses TRBV2 with TRBJ2-6, with D uncertain. Looked up from germline, CDR1 is SNHLY and CDR2 is FYNNEI. This CDR3 is built from 15 residues. Trimming took 8 bases from V and 0 from J, leaving 11 bases between them. The CDR3 is CASSAGPSGANVLTF. The CDR3, as DNA: TGTGCCAGCTCGGCCGGCCCCTCTGGGGCCAACGTCCTGACTTTC.

The rearrangement links TRBV12-3 or TRBV12-4 to TRBJ2-3; 10 bases fit TRBD2. The junction had 6 bases not matched to a gene; V was cut back by 5 bases and J by 10 bases. This CDR3 spans 13 amino acids. As DNA, the CDR3 is TGTGCCAGCAGTGGGACTAGCGTGGGGGCGCAGTATTTT. Translated, it gives CASSGTSVGAQYF.

The chain employs TRBV7-8 and TRBJ2-5; D remains ambiguous. CDR3 size: 13 residues. Germline CDR1 SGHVS, CDR2 FQNEAQ. Trimming removed 3 bases from V and 3 bases from J, with 8 bases in between. The chain's CDR3 is CASSLSKKETQYF. The DNA of the CDR3 is TGTGCCAGCAGCTTGTCCAAGAAAGAGACCCAGTACTTC.

The chain links TRBV3-1 to TRBJ2-7; the D gene is possibly TRBD2 (6 bases). Germline V gene lookup returns CDR1 LGHDT and CDR2 YNNKEL (reference sequence). Trimming removed 1 base from V and 7 bases from J, with 14 bases in between. The CDR3 covers 14 residues. The CDR3 DNA reads TGTGCCAGCAGCCAAGCGGGGGAGCCGTTGGAGCAGTACTTC. Translating it yields CASSQAGEPLEQYF.

The genes are TRBV6-1 and TRBJ1-1; D not certain. Trimming left V 2 bases short and J 4 bases short, with 8 bases between. CDR3 size: 13 residues. The germline CDR1 and CDR2 sequences are MNHNS and SASEGT. The CDR3 DNA sequence: TGTGCCAGCAGTGAACGGGTAAGCACTGAAGCTTTCTTT. Protein sequence: CASSERVSTEAFF.

This chain uses TRBV20-1 with TRBJ2-1; TRBD1 agrees at 12 bases. Germline CDR1 reads DFQATT; CDR2 reads SNEGSKA (reference sequence). The CDR3 has 13 amino acids. Trimming removed 5 bases from V and 9 bases from J; junction bases left unmatched: 5. The CDR3 loop reads CSAEGQGAFEQFF. CDR3 in DNA: TGCAGTGCTGAGGGACAGGGGGCCTTTGAGCAGTTCTTC.

This chain connects TRBV29-1 to TRBJ2-3; possible D gene TRBD2, 5 bases. CDR3 length: 13 residues. The germline V and J ends were trimmed by 6 bases and 5 bases, with 15 bases remaining between them. Germline V gives CDR1 SQVTM, CDR2 ANQGSEA. CDR3 coding DNA: TGCAGCGTCCCAACCGGGGTGGGAGATACGCAGTATTTT. Encoded protein: CSVPTGVGDTQYF.

V usage is TRBV24-1 and J usage is TRBJ1-6, with D hard to call. CDR1 is KGHDR and CDR2 is SFDVKD in the germline V gene. The CDR3 is made up of 12 amino acids. Deletions cut 9 bases from V and 7 bases from J, with 9 bases between. DNA of the CDR3: TGTGCCACCGAACGGCTAAATTCACCCCTCCACTTT. Its translation: CATERLNSPLHF.

The gene calls are TRBV6-6 and TRBJ2-7; D call uncertain. The CDR3 extends over 15 amino acids. CDR1 MNHNY and CDR2 SVGAGI come from the germline V gene (reference sequence). The V and J ends lost 0 bases and 0 bases respectively, with 9 bases between them. The DNA for the CDR3 is TGTGCCAGCAGTTACTCGTGGCGGACCTCCTACGAGCAGTACTTC. This gives the protein CASSYSWRTSYEQYF.

The V call is TRBV10-3, the J call TRBJ2-2; 8 bases fit TRBD1. The CDR3 has 15 residues. Per the germline V gene, CDR1 is ENHRY and CDR2 is SYGVKD. J was trimmed by 3 bases and V by 6 bases; bases with no gene match: 6. This CDR3 is CAIRPGQAHTGELFF. The CDR3 DNA reads TGTGCCATCAGACCGGGACAGGCTCACACCGGGGAGCTGTTTTTT.

This chain joins TRBV7-2 and TRBJ2-7, with D unclear. V was trimmed by 5 bases and J by 4 bases, leaving 6 bases between them. Germline CDR1 is SGHTA and CDR2 is FQGNSA. The length of the CDR3 is 11 residues. CDR3 nucleotide sequence: TGTGCCAGCAGCGCGCTATACGAGCAGTACGTC. It is translated as CASSALYEQYV.

The gene calls are TRBV29-1 and TRBJ2-1; D possibly uses TRBD1 or TRBD2 (5 bases each). The germline gives CDR1 SQVTM, CDR2 ANQGSEA. This CDR3 spans 11 amino acids. V gave up 7 bases and J gave up 9 bases, with 13 bases separating them. CDR3 DNA: TGCAGCGCCGGGACGTCGGGTGAGCAGTTCTTC. Translation: CSAGTSGEQFF.

This CDR3 is CAIRQGAWETQYF. The CDR3 nucleotides read TGTGCCATTCGACAGGGGGCATGGGAGACCCAGTACTTC. The V and J genes are TRBV12-3 or TRBV12-4 and TRBJ2-5, with TRBD1 matching 10 bases. V was clipped by 10 bases and J by 5 bases; unmatched bases: 7. The CDR3 has 13 amino acids.

CDR3 region: CASSLARGNGYTF. CDR3 DNA: TGTGCCAGCAGCTTAGCGAGAGGGAATGGCTACACCTTC. This chain joins TRBV7-9 and TRBJ1-2; D not resolved. Germline CDR1 is SEHNR and CDR2 is FQNEAQ (reference sequence). The germline V and J ends were trimmed by 0 bases and 6 bases, with 8 bases remaining between them. This CDR3 is 13 amino acids long.

This clonotype was seen more than once but under ten times. V usage is TRBV12-3 or TRBV12-4 and J usage is TRBJ1-2; no definite D call. This CDR3 contains 14 residues. The ends were cut back, 1 base at V and 0 bases at J, with 6 bases in the middle. CDR3 nucleotides: TGTGCCAGCAGTTTAGGCACGTCTAACTATGGCTACACCTTC. This sequence encodes CASSLGTSNYGYTF.

The rearrangement links TRBV3-1 to TRBJ2-5, with 8 bases that match TRBD2. The CDR3 extends over 13 amino acids. Germline CDR1 reads LGHDT; CDR2 reads YNNKEL (reference sequence). With 5 bases clipped from V and 5 bases from J, the junction kept 4 bases outside the gene matches. CDR3 bases: TGTGCCAGCAGCTATAGCGGGGCTGAGACCCAGTACTTC. This translates into CASSYSGAETQYF.

The chain joins TRBV7-6 to TRBJ1-6; D not resolved. V was pared by 3 bases and J by 9 bases, with 9 bases between. Germline V gene lookup returns CDR1 SGHVS and CDR2 FNYEAQ. The CDR3 is made up of 13 amino acids. CDR3 bases: TGTGCCAGCAGCTTGCAGGCAACTTCACCCCTCCACTTT. It specifies CASSLQATSPLHF.

This chain links TRBV30 with TRBJ1-1; tentatively, D is TRBD1 (6 bases). The CDR3 length is 14 residues. V was trimmed by 1 base and J by 3 bases, leaving 12 bases between them. Germline V gene lookup returns CDR1 GTSNPN and CDR2 SVGIG (reference sequence). The CDR3 sequence is CAWSAGDRYTEAFF. The CDR3 nucleotides read TGTGCCTGGAGTGCAGGGGATAGGTACACTGAAGCTTTCTTT.

The rearrangement uses TRBV25-1 and TRBJ2-3; D is ambiguous. The CDR3 covers 11 residues. CDR1 is MGHDK, CDR2 SYGVNS, per germline. V was clipped by 7 bases and J by 2 bases, with 4 bases between them. CDR3 loop: CASKLTDTQYF. Written as DNA, the CDR3 is TGTGCCAGCAAGCTCACAGATACGCAGTATTTT.

In this sample, this clonotype turned up once. The chain links TRBV28 to TRBJ2-3; unclear D gene. The V gene's germline CDR1 is MDHEN and CDR2 SYDVKM. The CDR3 totals 12 residues. Trimming stripped 2 bases from V and 4 bases from J, with 4 bases between. The DNA of the CDR3 is TGTGCCAGCAGTTTACCCCCAGATACGCAGTATTTT. As protein: CASSLPPDTQYF.

The gene calls are TRBV5-1 and TRBJ2-7, with TRBD1 matching 8 bases. Unmatched junction bases numbered 5, after V lost 4 bases and J lost 2 bases. The CDR3 totals 14 residues. Germline assignment: CDR1 SGHRS and CDR2 YFSETQ. CDR3 nucleotides: TGCGCCAGCAGCCCGGGACAGGATACCTACGAGCAGTACGTC. It translates to CASSPGQDTYEQYV.

J is TRBJ2-2 and V is TRBV5-1; 9 bases fit TRBD1. The V and J ends lost 5 bases and 6 bases, in that order; junction bases with no gene match: 8. Germline V gene data show CDR1 as SGHRS and CDR2 as YFSETQ. The CDR3 runs to 15 residues. CDR3 protein: CASRPGQGLPGELFF. For the CDR3, the DNA is TGCGCCAGCAGGCCGGGACAGGGCCTACCCGGGGAGCTGTTTTTT.

V is TRBV6-5 and J is TRBJ2-7; TRBD1 aligns across 7 bases. This CDR3 contains 14 residues. Germline V gives CDR1 MNHEY, CDR2 SVGAGI. V lost 0 bases to trimming and J lost 2 bases; unmatched junction nucleotides: 1. The CDR3 protein is CASSYSQGTYEQYV. CDR3 in DNA: TGTGCCAGCAGTTACTCACAGGGGACCTACGAGCAGTACGTC.